This T cell receptor beta chain stems from a study of cytomegalovirus exposure and HLA in healthy donors. Both 60 Vbeta primers and 13 Jbeta primers went into the PCR. Sequencing used immunoSEQ multiplex PCR; TCRdb keeps in-frame clones, though not all of them. The table lists about 170,000 clones, approximately 85% of them singletons. This receptor was obtained from a girl aged 2 to 9 in good health and CMV-seropositive. The specimen sequenced was PBMCs.

The CDR3 coding sequence is TGTGCCAGCAGCACAGGGGCAGCTCAGTACTTC. It codes for CASSTGAAQYF. This rearrangement joins TRBV11-2 to TRBJ2-4, with 7 bases matching TRBD1. The CDR3 spans 11 residues. Germline CDR1 is SGHAT and CDR2 is FQNNGV. J lost 12 bases, V lost 5 bases, and 4 bases had no gene match.